Below are 15 T cell receptor beta chains sequenced from a single sample in a study of blood T cell repertoires in COVID-19. Sequencing was performed with immunoSEQ multiplex PCR; in TCRdb, only in-frame clones are kept and a portion is missing. The top ten hold 2.1% of the sample, which has about 49,000 clones, over 80% seen once. Sequencing used peripheral blood. These receptors all stem from a woman aged 80 or older with COVID-19, enrolled during active disease.

V gene TRBV18 combines with J gene TRBJ2-5; 10 bases fit TRBD2. The CDR3 totals 17 residues. J gave up 4 bases and V 0 bases, and 8 bases lay outside the gene matches. Looked up from germline, CDR1 is KGHSH and CDR2 is LQKENI. DNA of the CDR3: TGTGCCAGCTCACCACCGCGGAGCGGGGGGGCGTCAGAGACCCAGTACTTC. It specifies CASSPPRSGGASETQYF. The complete variable domain, with remaining parts taken from reference TRBV18 and TRBJ2-5, reads NAGVMQNPRHLVRRRGQEARLRCSPMKGHSHVYWYRQLPEEGLKFMVYLQKENIIDESGMPKERFSAEFPKEGPSILRIQQVVRGDSAAYFCASSPPRSGGASETQYFGPGTRLLVL.

The chain uses TRBV19 and TRBJ2-7, with 9 bases that match TRBD2. The V segment lost 2 bases and the J segment 3 bases; nucleotides outside the gene matches: 11. CDR3 size: 17 residues. Germline V CDR1 and CDR2: LNHDA, SQIVND (reference sequence). Here the CDR3 reads CASSISHGTSSIYEQYF. Written as DNA, the CDR3 is TGTGCCAGTAGTATATCCCACGGGACTAGCTCGATCTACGAGCAGTACTTC. The whole variable domain, remainder taken from reference TRBV19 and TRBJ2-7, is DGGITQSPKYLFRKEGQNVTLSCEQNLNHDAMYWYRQDPGQGLRLIYYSQIVNDFQKGDIAEGYSVSREKKESFPLTVTSAQKNPTAFYLCASSISHGTSSIYEQYFGPGTRLTVT.

V usage is TRBV30 and J usage is TRBJ1-5; 9 nucleotides line up with TRBD1. Per germline, CDR1 GTSNPN and CDR2 SVGIG (reference sequence). Trimming took 1 base from V and 5 from J; bases not matched to a gene: 9. The CDR3 sequence is 16 residues long. CDR3 amino acids: CAWSAHPGQGYQPQHF. The CDR3 DNA reads as TGTGCCTGGAGTGCTCACCCGGGACAGGGTTATCAGCCCCAGCATTTT. The full variable domain, with the rest looked up from reference TRBV30 and TRBJ1-5, is SQTIHQWPATLVQPVGSPLSLECTVEGTSNPNLYWYRQAAGRGLQLLFYSVGIGQISSEVPQNLSASRPQDRQFILSSKKLLLSDSGFYLCAWSAHPGQGYQPQHFGDGTRLSIL.

A single count supports this clone. The chain has TRBV2 and TRBJ2-4; 7 bases line up with TRBD1. The CDR3 consists of 14 residues. CDR1 and CDR2 from the germline V gene are SNHLY and FYNNEI. V lost 5 bases and J lost 8; bases outside the gene matches: 9. The CDR3 is CASSPSRGQDIQYF. In DNA, the CDR3 is TGTGCCAGCAGTCCCTCCAGAGGACAGGACATTCAGTACTTC.

This clone was detected a few times. The sample has other DNA sequences that encode this CDR3 too. J is TRBJ2-1 and V is TRBV9, with 9 bases matching TRBD2. Trimming removed 0 bases from V and 4 bases from J; junction bases left unmatched: 2. The CDR3 consists of 15 residues. CDR1 and CDR2 from the germline V gene are SGDLS and YYNGEE. CDR3 protein: CASSVGSGGYNEQFF. CDR3 coding DNA: TGTGCCAGCAGCGTAGGTAGCGGGGGTTACAATGAGCAGTTCTTC.

V is TRBV5-4 and J is TRBJ1-1, with TRBD1 as a possible D gene (5 bases). V shed 2 bases and J shed 3 bases, with 11 bases lying between them. Germline-derived CDR1 and CDR2 are SGHNT and YYREEE (reference sequence). The CDR3 is made up of 14 amino acids. CDR3 amino acids: CASSFQGLDTEAFF. The CDR3 DNA reads TGTGCCAGCAGCTTCCAGGGTTTGGACACTGAAGCTTTCTTT.

The rearrangement joins TRBV19 to TRBJ1-5; TRBD1 aligns across 8 bases. J gave up 4 bases and V 5 bases, and 7 bases lay outside the gene matches. Per germline, CDR1 LNHDA and CDR2 SQIVND (reference sequence). The CDR3 totals 15 residues. The CDR3 bases are TGTGCCAGTAGTCCGAGGGACAGGAGAAATCAGCCCCAGCATTTT. Protein product: CASSPRDRRNQPQHF.

This CDR3 is CASILDRGGYTF. CDR3 in DNA: TGTGCCAGCATCCTCGACAGGGGTGGCTACACCTTC. The chain joins TRBV12-3 or TRBV12-4 to TRBJ1-2; 8 nucleotides agree with TRBD1. Trimming at V came to 7 bases and at J to 7 bases, leaving 5 bases not matched to a gene. CDR3 size: 12 residues.

This chain joins TRBV9 and TRBJ2-3; D gene uncertain. Germline CDR1 and CDR2: SGDLS and YYNGEE. V was trimmed by 0 bases and J by 5 bases, leaving 7 bases between them. This CDR3 spans 13 amino acids. The CDR3 nucleotides are TGTGCCAGCAGCGTAGATAGTGGAGATACGCAGTATTTT. Amino acids: CASSVDSGDTQYF.

This clone was seen once. The chain has TRBV19 and TRBJ1-6, with 8 bases matching TRBD1. The CDR3 length is 14 residues. Trimming cost V 5 bases and J 8 bases; bases outside gene matches: 5. Per the germline V gene, CDR1 is LNHDA and CDR2 is SQIVND (reference sequence). The CDR3 sequence: CASSQQGDYSPLHF. As DNA, the CDR3 is TGTGCCAGTAGTCAACAGGGGGATTATTCACCCCTCCACTTT.

The rearrangement joins TRBV18 to TRBJ2-2; TRBD2 aligns across 13 bases. V lost 4 bases to trimming and J lost 1 base; unmatched junction nucleotides: 15. Germline V gene data show CDR1 as KGHSH and CDR2 as LQKENI. CDR3 length: 21 amino acids. The CDR3 nucleotides read TGTGCCAGCTCACGAACTAGCGGGAGGGACGGGGGCCGACGGAACACCGGGGAGCTGTTTTTT. Its protein product is CASSRTSGRDGGRRNTGELFF.

By sample share, this clone is medium-sized. The chain has TRBV15 and TRBJ2-1; 11 nucleotides line up with TRBD2. Trimming cost V 0 bases and J 7 bases; bases outside gene matches: 8. CDR3 length: 17 amino acids. Germline assignment: CDR1 LNHNV and CDR2 YYDKDF (reference sequence). The CDR3 nucleotides are TGTGCCACCAGCAGAGATATCCTAGCGGGAGGCTCTAATGAGCAGTTCTTC. As protein: CATSRDILAGGSNEQFF.

The rearrangement joins TRBV30 to TRBJ1-5; D unclear. CDR1 GTSNPN and CDR2 SVGIG come from the germline V gene (reference sequence). V lost 3 bases and J lost 0, with 9 bases in between. The CDR3 consists of 14 residues. The CDR3 protein is CAWREQLSNQPQHF. The CDR3, as DNA: TGTGCCTGGAGAGAACAGCTTAGCAATCAGCCCCAGCATTTT.

V is TRBV4-1 and J is TRBJ1-5; 10 bases fit TRBD1. The CDR3 totals 16 residues. From germline, CDR1 is MGHRA and CDR2 YSYEKL. J gave up 3 bases and V 5 bases, and 7 bases lay outside the gene matches. CDR3 in amino acids: CASSISGTGDNQPQHF. DNA for the CDR3: TGCGCCAGCAGCATATCCGGGACAGGGGACAATCAGCCCCAGCATTTT.

The chain uses TRBV27 and TRBJ2-7, with TRBD1 matching 7 bases. After removal of 2 bases from V and 1 base from J, the junction contained 11 bases not matched to a gene. This CDR3 spans 17 amino acids. Germline V gives CDR1 MNHEY, CDR2 SMNVEV (reference sequence). Here the CDR3 reads CASSLHNRGGSSYEQYF. The CDR3 region has the DNA TGTGCCAGCAGTTTACACAACAGGGGTGGCTCTTCCTACGAGCAGTACTTC.